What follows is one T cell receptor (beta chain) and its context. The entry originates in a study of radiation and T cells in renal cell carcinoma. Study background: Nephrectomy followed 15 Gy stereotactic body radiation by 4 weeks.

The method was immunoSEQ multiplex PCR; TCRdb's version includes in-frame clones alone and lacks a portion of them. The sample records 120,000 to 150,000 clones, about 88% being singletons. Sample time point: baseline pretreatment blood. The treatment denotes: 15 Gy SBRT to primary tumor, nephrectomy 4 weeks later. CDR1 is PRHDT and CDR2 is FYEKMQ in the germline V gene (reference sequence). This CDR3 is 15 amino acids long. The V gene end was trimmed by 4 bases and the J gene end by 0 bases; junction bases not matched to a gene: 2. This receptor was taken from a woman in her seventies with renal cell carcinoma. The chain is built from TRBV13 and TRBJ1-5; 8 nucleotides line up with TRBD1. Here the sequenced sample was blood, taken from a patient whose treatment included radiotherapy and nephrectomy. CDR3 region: CASSWGQASNQPQHF. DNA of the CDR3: TGTGCCAGCAGCTGGGGACAGGCTAGCAATCAGCCCCAGCATTTT.